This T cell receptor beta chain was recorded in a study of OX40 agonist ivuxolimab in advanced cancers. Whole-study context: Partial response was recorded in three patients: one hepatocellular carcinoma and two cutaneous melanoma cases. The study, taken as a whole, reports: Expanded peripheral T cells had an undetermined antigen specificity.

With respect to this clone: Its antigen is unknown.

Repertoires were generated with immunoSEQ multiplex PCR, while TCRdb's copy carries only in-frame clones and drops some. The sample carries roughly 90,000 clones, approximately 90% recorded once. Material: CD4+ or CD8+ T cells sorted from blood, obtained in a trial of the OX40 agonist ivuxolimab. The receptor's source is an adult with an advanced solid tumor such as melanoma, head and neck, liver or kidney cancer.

The CDR3 DNA reads TGTGCCTTCCCAAGGGGGACAGGGAACACCGGGGAGCTGTTTTTT. It encodes CAFPRGTGNTGELFF. The chain recombines TRBV30 with TRBJ2-2; 8 bases are shared with TRBD1. Unmatched junction bases numbered 8, after V lost 7 bases and J lost 1 base. In germline, CDR1 is GTSNPN, CDR2 SVGIG (reference sequence). The CDR3 has 15 amino acids.